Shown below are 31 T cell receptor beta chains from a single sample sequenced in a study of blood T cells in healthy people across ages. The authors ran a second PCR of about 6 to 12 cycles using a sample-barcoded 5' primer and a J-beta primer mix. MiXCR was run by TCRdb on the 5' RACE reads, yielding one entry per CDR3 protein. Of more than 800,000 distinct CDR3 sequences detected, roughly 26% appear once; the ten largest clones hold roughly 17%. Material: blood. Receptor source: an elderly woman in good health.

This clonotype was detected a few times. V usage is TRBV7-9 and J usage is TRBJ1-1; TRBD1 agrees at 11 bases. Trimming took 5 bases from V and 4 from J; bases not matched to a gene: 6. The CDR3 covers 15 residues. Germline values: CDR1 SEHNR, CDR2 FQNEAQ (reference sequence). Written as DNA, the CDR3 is TGTGCCAGCAGCCCGGGACAGGGGGAGGTCACTGAAGCTTTCTTT. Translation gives CASSPGQGEVTEAFF.

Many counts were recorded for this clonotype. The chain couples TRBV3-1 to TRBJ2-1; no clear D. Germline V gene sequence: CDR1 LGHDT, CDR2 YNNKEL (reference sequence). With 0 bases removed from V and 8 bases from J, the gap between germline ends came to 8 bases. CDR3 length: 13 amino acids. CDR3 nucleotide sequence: TGTGCCAGCAGCCAAGATATAAAAGATGAGCAGTTCTTC. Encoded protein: CASSQDIKDEQFF.

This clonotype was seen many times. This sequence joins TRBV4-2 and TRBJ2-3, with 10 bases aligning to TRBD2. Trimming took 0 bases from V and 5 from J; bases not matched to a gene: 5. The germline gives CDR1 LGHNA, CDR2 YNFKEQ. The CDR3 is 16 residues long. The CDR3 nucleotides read TGTGCCAGCAGCCAAGATGGAGCGGGGGGGCGAGATACGCAGTATTTT. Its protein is CASSQDGAGGRDTQYF.

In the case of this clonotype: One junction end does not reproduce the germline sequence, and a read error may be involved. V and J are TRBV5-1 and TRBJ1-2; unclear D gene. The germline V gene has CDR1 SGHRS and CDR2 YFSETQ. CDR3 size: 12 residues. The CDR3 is CASSVDGYGYTF. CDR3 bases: TGCGCCAGCAGCGTGGACGGGTATGGCTACACTTTC.

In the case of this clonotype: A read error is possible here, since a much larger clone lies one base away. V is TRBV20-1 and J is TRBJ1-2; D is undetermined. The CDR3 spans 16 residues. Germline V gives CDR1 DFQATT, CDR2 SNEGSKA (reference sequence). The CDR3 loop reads CSARDIRTAGRYGYIF. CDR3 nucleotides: TGCAGTGCTAGAGATATTCGAACCGCAGGCCGATATGGCTACATCTTC.

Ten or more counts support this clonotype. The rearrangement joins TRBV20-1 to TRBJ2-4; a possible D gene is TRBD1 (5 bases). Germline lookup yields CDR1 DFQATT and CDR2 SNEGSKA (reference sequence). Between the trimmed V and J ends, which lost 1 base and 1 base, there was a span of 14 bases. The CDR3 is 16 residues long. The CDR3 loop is CSARAGMPRAKNIQYF. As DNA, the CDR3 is TGCAGTGCTAGAGCAGGGATGCCTCGGGCCAAAAACATTCAGTACTTC.

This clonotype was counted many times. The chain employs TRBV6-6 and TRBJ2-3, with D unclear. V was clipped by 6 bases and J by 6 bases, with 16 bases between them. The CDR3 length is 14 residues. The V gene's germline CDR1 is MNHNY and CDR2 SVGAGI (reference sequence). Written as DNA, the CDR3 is TGTGCCAGCAGCCTAGAGACGCTGGTGGATACGCAGTATTTT. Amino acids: CASSLETLVDTQYF.

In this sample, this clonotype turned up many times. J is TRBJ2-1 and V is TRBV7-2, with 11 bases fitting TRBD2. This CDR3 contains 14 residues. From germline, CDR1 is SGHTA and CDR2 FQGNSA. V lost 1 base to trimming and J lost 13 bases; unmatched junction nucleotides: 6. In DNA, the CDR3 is TGTGCCAGCAGCTTAGGTAGCGGGGGGGTCAAACAGTTCTTC. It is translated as CASSLGSGGVKQFF. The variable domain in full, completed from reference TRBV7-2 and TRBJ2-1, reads GAGVSQSPSNKVTEKGKDVELRCDPISGHTALYWYRQSLGQGLEFLIYFQGNSAPDKSGLPSDRFSAERTGGSVSTLTIQRTQQEDSAVYLCASSLGSGGVKQFFGPGTRLTVL.

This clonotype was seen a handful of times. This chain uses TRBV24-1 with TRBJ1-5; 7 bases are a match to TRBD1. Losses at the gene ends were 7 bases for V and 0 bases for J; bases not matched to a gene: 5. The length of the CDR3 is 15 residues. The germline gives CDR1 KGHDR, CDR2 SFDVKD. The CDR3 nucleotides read TGTGCCACCAGCGAGGGACAGTATAGCAATCAGCCCCAGCATTTT. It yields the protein CATSEGQYSNQPQHF.

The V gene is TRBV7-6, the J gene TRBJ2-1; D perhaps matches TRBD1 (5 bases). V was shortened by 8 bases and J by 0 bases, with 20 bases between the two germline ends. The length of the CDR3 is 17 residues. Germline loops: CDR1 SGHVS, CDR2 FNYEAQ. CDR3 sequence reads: CASVPGLEKSSYNEQFF. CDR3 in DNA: TGTGCCAGCGTGCCAGGGTTGGAAAAGAGCTCCTACAATGAGCAGTTCTTC.

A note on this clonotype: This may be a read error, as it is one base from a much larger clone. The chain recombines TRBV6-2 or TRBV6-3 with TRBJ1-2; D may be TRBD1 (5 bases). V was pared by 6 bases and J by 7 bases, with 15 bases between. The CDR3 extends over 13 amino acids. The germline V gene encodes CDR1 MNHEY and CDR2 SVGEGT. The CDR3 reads CASRSTSRGGYTF. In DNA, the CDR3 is TGTGCCAGCAGATCTACCTCGAGGGGTGGCTACACCTTC.

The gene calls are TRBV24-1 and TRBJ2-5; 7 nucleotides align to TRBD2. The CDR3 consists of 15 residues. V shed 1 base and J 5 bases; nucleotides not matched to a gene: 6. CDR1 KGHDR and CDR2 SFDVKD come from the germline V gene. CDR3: CATSDFRTSGETQYF. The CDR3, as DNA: TGTGCCACCAGTGATTTTAGGACTAGTGGTGAGACCCAGTACTTC.

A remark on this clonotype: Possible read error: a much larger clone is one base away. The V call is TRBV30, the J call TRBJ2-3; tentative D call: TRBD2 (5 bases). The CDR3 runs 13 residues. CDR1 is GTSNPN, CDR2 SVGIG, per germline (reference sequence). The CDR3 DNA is TGTGTCGCCCGGTTTGGTAGCGCAGATACGCAGTATTTT. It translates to CVARFGSADTQYF.

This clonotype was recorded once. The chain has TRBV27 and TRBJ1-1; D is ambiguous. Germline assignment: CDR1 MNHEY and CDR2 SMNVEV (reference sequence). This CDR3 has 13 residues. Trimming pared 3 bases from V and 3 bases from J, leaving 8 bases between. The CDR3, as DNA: TGTGCCAGCAGTTTCGAGGAGGACACTGAAGCTTTCTTT. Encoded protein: CASSFEEDTEAFF.

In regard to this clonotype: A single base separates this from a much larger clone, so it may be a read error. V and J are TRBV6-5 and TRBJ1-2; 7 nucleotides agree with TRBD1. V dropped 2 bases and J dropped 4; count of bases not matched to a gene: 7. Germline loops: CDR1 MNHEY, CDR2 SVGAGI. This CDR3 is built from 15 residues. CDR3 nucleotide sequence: TGTGCCAGCAGTTACGCTGGGACAGTACTCTATGGCTACACCTTC. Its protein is CASSYAGTVLYGYTF.

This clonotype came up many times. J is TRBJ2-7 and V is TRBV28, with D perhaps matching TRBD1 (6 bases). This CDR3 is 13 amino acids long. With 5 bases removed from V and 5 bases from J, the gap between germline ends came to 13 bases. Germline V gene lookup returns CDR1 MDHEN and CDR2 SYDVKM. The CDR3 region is CASSRQGLHEQYF. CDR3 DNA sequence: TGTGCCAGCAGTCGTCAGGGGTTGCACGAGCAGTACTTC. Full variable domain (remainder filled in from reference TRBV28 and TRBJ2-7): DVKVTQSSRYLVKRTGEKVFLECVQDMDHENMFWYRQDPGLGLRLIYFSYDVKMKEKGDIPEGYSVSREKKERFSLILESASTNQTSMYLCASSRQGLHEQYFGPGTRLTVT.

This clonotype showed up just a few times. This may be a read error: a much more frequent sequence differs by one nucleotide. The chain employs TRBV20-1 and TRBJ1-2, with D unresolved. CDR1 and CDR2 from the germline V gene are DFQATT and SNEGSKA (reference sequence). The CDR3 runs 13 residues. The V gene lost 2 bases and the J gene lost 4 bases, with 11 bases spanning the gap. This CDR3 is CSARNRAGYGYTF. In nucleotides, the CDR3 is TGCAGTGCTAGAAACCGGGCCGGCTATGGCTACACCTTC.

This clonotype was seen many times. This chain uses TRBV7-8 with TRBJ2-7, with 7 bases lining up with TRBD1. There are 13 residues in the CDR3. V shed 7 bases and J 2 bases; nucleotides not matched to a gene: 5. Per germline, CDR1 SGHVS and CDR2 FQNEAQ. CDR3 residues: CASTWDRAYEQYF. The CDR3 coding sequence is TGTGCCAGCACCTGGGACAGAGCCTACGAGCAGTACTTC.

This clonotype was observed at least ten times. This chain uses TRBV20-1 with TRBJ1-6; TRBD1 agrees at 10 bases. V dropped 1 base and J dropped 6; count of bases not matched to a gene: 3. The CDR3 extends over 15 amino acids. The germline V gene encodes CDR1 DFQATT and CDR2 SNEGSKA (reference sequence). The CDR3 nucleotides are TGCAGTGCTAGAGCTGGACAGGGGGGTAATTCACCCCTCCACTTT. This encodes CSARAGQGGNSPLHF.

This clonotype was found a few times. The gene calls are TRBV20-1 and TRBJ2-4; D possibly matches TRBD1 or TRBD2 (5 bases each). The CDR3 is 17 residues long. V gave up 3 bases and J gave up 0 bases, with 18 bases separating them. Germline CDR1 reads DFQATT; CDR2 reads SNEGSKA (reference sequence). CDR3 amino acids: CSASLGARGVAKNIQYF. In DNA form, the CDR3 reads TGCAGTGCTAGTCTCGGGGCCCGGGGCGTAGCCAAAAACATTCAGTACTTC.

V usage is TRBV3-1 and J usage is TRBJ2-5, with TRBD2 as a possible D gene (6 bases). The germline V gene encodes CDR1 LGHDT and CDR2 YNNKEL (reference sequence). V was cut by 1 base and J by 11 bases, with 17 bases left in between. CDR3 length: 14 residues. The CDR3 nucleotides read TGTGCCAGCAGCCAAGGAACTAGCTGCTCTGAGCAGTACTTC. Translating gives CASSQGTSCSEQYF.

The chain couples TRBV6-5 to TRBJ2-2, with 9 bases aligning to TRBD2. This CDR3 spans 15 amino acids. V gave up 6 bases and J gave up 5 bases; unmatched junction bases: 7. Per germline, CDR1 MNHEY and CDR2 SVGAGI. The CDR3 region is CASRPSGGRTGELFF. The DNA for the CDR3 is TGTGCCAGCAGGCCAAGCGGGGGGAGAACCGGGGAGCTGTTTTTT.

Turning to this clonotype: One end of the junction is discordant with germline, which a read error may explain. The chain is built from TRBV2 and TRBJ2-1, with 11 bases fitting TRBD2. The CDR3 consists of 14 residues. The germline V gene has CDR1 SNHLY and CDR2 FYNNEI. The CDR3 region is CVSSRGTSGNAQFF. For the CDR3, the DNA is TGTGTCAGCAGCCGCGGGACTAGCGGAAACGCACAGTTCTTC.

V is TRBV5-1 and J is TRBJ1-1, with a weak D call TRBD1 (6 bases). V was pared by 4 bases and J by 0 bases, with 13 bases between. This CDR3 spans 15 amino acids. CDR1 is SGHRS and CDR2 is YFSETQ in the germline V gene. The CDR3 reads CASSTLTGMNTEAFF. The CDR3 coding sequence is TGCGCCAGCAGCACCCTGACAGGAATGAACACTGAAGCTTTCTTT.

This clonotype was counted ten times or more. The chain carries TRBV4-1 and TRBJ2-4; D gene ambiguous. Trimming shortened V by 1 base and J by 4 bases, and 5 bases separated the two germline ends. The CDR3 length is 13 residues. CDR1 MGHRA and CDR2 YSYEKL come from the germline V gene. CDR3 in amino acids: CASSQVGKNIQYF. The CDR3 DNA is TGCGCCAGCAGCCAAGTCGGGAAAAACATTCAGTACTTC.

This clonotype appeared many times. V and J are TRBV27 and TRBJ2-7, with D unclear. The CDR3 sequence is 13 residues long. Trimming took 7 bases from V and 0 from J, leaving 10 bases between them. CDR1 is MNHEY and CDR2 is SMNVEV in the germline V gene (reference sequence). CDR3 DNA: TGTGCCAGCAAGACTCTAAACTCCTACGAGCAGTACTTC. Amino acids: CASKTLNSYEQYF.

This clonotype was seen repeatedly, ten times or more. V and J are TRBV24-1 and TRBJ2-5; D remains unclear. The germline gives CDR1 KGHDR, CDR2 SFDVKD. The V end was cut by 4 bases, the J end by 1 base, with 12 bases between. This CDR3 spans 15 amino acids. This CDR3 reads CATSEKQTSQETQYF. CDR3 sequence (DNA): TGTGCCACCAGTGAGAAACAGACTTCCCAAGAGACCCAGTACTTC.

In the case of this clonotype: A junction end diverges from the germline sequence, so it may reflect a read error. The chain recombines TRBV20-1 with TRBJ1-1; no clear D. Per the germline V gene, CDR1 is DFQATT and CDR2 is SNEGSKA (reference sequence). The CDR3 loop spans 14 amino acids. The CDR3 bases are TGCAGTGCTAGGTGGCAGACAATGAACGCTGAAGCTTTCTTT. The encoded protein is CSARWQTMNAEAFF.

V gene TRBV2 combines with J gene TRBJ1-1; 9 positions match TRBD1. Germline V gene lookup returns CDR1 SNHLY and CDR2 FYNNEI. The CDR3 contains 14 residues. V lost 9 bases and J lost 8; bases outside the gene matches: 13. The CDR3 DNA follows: TGTGCCAGGGAGACAGGGGGGGCTGAGATAGAAGCTTTCTTT. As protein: CARETGGAEIEAFF.

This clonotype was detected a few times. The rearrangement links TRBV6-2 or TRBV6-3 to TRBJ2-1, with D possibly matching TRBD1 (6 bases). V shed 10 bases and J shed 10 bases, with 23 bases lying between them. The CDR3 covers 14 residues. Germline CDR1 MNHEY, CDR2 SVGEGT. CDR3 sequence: CANTRPGTSREQFF. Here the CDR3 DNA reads TGTGCCAACACTCGACCGGGGACATCGAGGGAGCAGTTCTTC.

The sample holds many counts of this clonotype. The CDR3 sequence: CASSLASLNYGYTF. The CDR3 DNA reads TGTGCCAGCAGCTTAGCGTCGCTTAACTATGGCTACACCTTC. The chain links TRBV7-2 to TRBJ1-2; D gene ambiguous. The germline V gene has CDR1 SGHTA and CDR2 FQGNSA. This CDR3 comprises 14 residues. Trimming removed 0 bases from V and 1 base from J, with 6 bases in between.